These T cell receptor beta chains were read from a single sample in a study of blood T cell repertoires in COVID-19. Here immunoSEQ multiplex PCR was the method, and the copy in TCRdb shows in-frame clones only, minus some. The sample has roughly 150,000 clones; approximately 90% are singletons. The sequencing input was peripheral blood. The source is a woman aged 60 to 75 with active COVID-19. CDR3s include the opening cysteine and the closing phenylalanine or tryptophan. Fields, in order: D gene, clone size, V gene, J gene, CDR3 DNA, CDR3 protein. D genes are given only for firm matches. Rows may omit the clone size; those that give it use once, few, many or a size class.

-	-	TRBV29-1	TRBJ1-1	TGCAGCGCCCGTAGGAACACTGAAGCTTTCTTT	CSARRNTEAFF
TRBD1	-	TRBV18	TRBJ1-1	TGTGCCAGCTCACCAGGGACAGGGAACACTGAAGCTTTCTTT	CASSPGTGNTEAFF
-	once	TRBV7-2	TRBJ2-1	TGTGCCAGCAGGAGCGAAGGGGGAGGGCCTAGGGAGCAGTTCTTC	CASRSEGGGPREQFF
-	-	TRBV6-5	TRBJ1-2	TGTGCCAGCTTTACAGGGTCAGCTAACTATGGCTACACCTTC	CASFTGSANYGYTF
TRBD2	-	TRBV4-2	TRBJ2-1	TGTGCCAGCAGCCCTGCCGGGGAGCGGGATAGTGAGCAGTTCTTC	CASSPAGERDSEQFF
TRBD1	once	TRBV9	TRBJ2-6	TGTGCCAGCAGCGCTGCCCCTCGGACAGGGGCTGGGGCCAACGTCCTGACTTTC	CASSAAPRTGAGANVLTF
-	-	TRBV15	TRBJ2-7	TGTGCCACCAGCAGGGGACACATCTCCTACGAGCAGTACTTC	CATSRGHISYEQYF
-	-	TRBV7-2	TRBJ2-2	TGTGCCAGCAGTCGGACTTCATCCACCGGGGAGCTGTTTTTT	CASSRTSSTGELFF
-	-	TRBV5-6	TRBJ1-1	TGTGCCAGCAGCTTAAACCCGGGACAAGCAAGCTCTGAAGCTTTCTTT	CASSLNPGQASSEAFF
-	-	TRBV18	TRBJ1-6	TGTGCCAGTCGGAGGGCCACCTATAATTCACCCCTCCACTTT	CASRRATYNSPLHF
-	-	TRBV6-2/TRBV6-3	TRBJ1-1	TGTGCCAGCAGTCCCGCAAAGGGGGGGAAAGCTTTCTTT	CASSPAKGGKAFF
-	-	TRBV7-2	TRBJ2-4	TGTGCCAGCAGCGCTCGCTCGGGAGTAGCCAAAAACATTCAGTACTTC	CASSARSGVAKNIQYF
TRBD2	-	TRBV7-8	TRBJ2-5	TGTGCCAGCAGCCACGGGACTAGCGGCCCCCAAGAGACCCAGTACTTC	CASSHGTSGPQETQYF
-	-	TRBV9	TRBJ2-7	TGTGCCAGCAGCGTAGACCCCCAGGGCGAGCAGTACTTC	CASSVDPQGEQYF
TRBD2	-	TRBV6-5	TRBJ2-2	TGTGCCAGCAGTTACAGCGGGAGGGCCGGCGCCGGGGAGCTGTTTTTT	CASSYSGRAGAGELFF
-	-	TRBV6-5	TRBJ1-2	TGTGCCAGCAGTTCCGGGGGGGCTGCTAGCTATGGCTACACCTTC	CASSSGGAASYGYTF
-	once	TRBV7-9	TRBJ1-1	TGTGCCAGCAGCTCGTCTCCATTCGGCGGGAACACTGAAGCTTTCTTT	CASSSSPFGGNTEAFF
-	-	TRBV11-2	TRBJ2-3	TGTGCCAGCAGCTTCGGCGGAGAACCCACAGATACGCAGTATTTT	CASSFGGEPTDTQYF
TRBD2	-	TRBV5-4	TRBJ2-2	TGTGCCAGCAGCTTGGCGGGACTAGCGGTGAACACCGGGGAGCTGTTTTTT	CASSLAGLAVNTGELFF
-	few	TRBV20-1	TRBJ2-7	TGCAGTGCTAGAGATTACAGTGAGCAGTACTTC	CSARDYSEQYF
TRBD2	-	TRBV28	TRBJ2-7	TGTGCCAGCCGGGGAGGGCCCAGTTGGGACGAGCAGTACTTC	CASRGGPSWDEQYF
TRBD2	-	TRBV24-1	TRBJ2-1	TGTGCCACCAGTGACACCGGGACTAGCGGGAGCTCCTACAATGAGCAGTTCTTC	CATSDTGTSGSSYNEQFF
-	-	TRBV18	TRBJ2-2	TGTGCCAGCTCACCACAGGGGTTTAACACCGGGGAGCTGTTTTTT	CASSPQGFNTGELFF
TRBD1	-	TRBV27	TRBJ2-7	TGTGCCAGCAGTTTGGCGACAGGGGTTCTCTACGAGCAGTACTTC	CASSLATGVLYEQYF